This TCR beta chain was identified in a study of PD-1 blockade in classical Hodgkin lymphoma. Study-wide results and caveats: Causes of the repertoire differences remain undefined, possibly disease activity or prior therapy. Newly diagnosed patients reportedly had lower baseline TCR diversity than healthy donors. Complete responders matched newly diagnosed patients in baseline diversity.

Time point in this sample: cycle 4 day 1 (C4D1), after more than 5 weeks of nivolumab. After autologous stem cell transplantation all patients relapsed, and prior brentuximab vedotin exposure differed between cohorts. Clones were read by immunoSEQ multiplex PCR, and TCRdb kept only the in-frame ones, dropping some. The sample records some 19,000 clones, 75% to 85% being singletons. Notes on this clone: Its cognate antigen is unknown.

This receptor was taken from a human donor with classical Hodgkin lymphoma. Specimen: peripheral blood mononuclear cells (PBMCs), collected before the fourth cycle of nivolumab.

The CDR3 nucleotides read TGTGCCAGCAGCTTGGACTGGAGCTCCTACAATGAGCAGTTCTTC. Translating gives CASSLDWSSYNEQFF. This rearrangement joins TRBV9 to TRBJ2-1; D might be TRBD2 (5 bases). CDR3 length: 15 amino acids. V was shortened by 4 bases and J by 0 bases, with 11 bases between the two germline ends. The germline gives CDR1 SGDLS, CDR2 YYNGEE. The full variable domain, completed using reference TRBV9 and TRBJ2-1, is DSGVTQTPKHLITATGQRVTLRCSPRSGDLSVYWYQQSLDQGLQFLIQYYNGEERAKGNILERFSAQQFPDLHSELNLSSLELGDSALYFCASSLDWSSYNEQFFGPGTRLTVL.